This T cell receptor (beta chain) was documented in a study of post-analysis software for immune sequencing data. The overall study: Disease trajectories encompassed relapsing-remitting, secondary progressive and progressive-relapsing multiple sclerosis.

Study findings and constraints: A handful of TRBV segments were significantly more frequent in patients than in controls. TRBV5-6, TRBV5-1 and TRBV20-1 were among these segments. By F measure, strong co-clustering occurred among samples prepared in the same batch. A significant reduction in normalized Chao1 diversity was observed in multiple sclerosis patients versus controls.

This CDR3 contains 16 residues. Trimming removed 3 bases at V and 8 bases at J, with 21 bases between. The germline gives CDR1 SGHRS, CDR2 YFSETQ. Unique molecular identifiers featured in each of the TCR beta cDNA libraries. Using its own MiXCR run on the PCR reads, TCRdb lists one record per CDR3 protein. The sample includes over 300,000 distinct CDR3 sequences, less than 40% of them seen just once. Comments on this clonotype: Antigen: not known.

This clonotype was sampled from a girl under 18 with multiple sclerosis. The V call is TRBV5-1, the J call TRBJ2-4; maybe TRBD2 (7 bases). The sequenced sample consisted of blood. The CDR3 bases are TGCGCCAGCAGCTCAGCCCAAGGGGGGGGGCTGGACATTCAGTACTTC. This translates into CASSSAQGGGLDIQYF.